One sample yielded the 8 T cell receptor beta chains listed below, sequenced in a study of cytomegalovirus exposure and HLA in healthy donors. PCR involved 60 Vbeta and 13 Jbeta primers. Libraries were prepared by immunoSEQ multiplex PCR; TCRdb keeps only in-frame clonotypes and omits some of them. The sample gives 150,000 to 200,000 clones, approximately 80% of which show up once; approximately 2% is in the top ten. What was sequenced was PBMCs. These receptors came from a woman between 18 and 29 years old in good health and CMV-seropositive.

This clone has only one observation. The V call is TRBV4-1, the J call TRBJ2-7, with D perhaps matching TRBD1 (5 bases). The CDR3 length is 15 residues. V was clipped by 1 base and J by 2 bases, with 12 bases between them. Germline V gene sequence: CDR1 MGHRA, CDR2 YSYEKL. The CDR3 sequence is CASSQGLGVPYEQYF. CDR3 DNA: TGCGCCAGCAGCCAAGGGTTAGGGGTCCCCTACGAGCAGTACTTC.

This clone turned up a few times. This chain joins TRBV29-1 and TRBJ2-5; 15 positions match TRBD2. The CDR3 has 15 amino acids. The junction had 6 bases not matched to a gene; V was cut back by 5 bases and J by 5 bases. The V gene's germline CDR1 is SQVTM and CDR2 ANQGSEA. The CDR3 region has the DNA TGCAGCGTTACCGGACTAGCGGGGGGGCTGGAGACCCAGTACTTC. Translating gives CSVTGLAGGLETQYF.

CDR3 coding DNA: TGCGCCAGCAGCCAAGATTGGGTTAGAACAGGGACTAACTATGGCTACACCTTC. This translates into CASSQDWVRTGTNYGYTF. This chain uses TRBV4-3 with TRBJ1-2; D possibly corresponds to TRBD1 (6 bases). The V gene's germline CDR1 is LGHNA and CDR2 YSLEER. Deletions cut 0 bases from V and 0 bases from J, with 17 bases between. The CDR3 runs to 18 residues.

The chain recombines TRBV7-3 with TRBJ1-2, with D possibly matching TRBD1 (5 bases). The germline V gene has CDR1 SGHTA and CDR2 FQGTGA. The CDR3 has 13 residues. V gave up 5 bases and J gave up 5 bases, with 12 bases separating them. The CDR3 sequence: CASSPSSGYGYTF. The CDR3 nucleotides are TGTGCCAGCAGCCCATCGTCAGGGTATGGCTACACCTTC.

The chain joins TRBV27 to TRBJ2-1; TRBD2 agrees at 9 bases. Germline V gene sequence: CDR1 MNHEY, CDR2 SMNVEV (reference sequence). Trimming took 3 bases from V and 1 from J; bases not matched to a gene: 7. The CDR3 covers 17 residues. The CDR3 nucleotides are TGTGCCAGCAGTTTCGGTCTAGCGGGGTTATCCTACAATGAGCAGTTCTTC. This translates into CASSFGLAGLSYNEQFF.

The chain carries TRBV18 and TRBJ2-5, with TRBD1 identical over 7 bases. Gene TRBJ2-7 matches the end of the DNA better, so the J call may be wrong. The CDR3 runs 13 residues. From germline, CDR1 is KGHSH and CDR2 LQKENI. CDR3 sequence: CASSDTGVDEQYF. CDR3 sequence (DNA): TGTGCCAGCTCCGATACAGGGGTAGACGAGCAGTACTTC.

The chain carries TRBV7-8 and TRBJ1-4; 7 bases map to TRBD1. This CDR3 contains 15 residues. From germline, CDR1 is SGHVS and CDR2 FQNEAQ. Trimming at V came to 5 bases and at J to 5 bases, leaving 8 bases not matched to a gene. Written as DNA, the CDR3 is TGTGCCAGCAGCAAAGAGGGGGCGATAAATGAAAAACTGTTTTTT. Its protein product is CASSKEGAINEKLFF.

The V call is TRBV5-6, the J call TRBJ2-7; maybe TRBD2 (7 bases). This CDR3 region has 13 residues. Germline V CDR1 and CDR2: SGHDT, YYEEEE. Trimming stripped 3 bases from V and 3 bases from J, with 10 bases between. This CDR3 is CASSSGGVYEQYF. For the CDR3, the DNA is TGTGCCAGCAGCTCGGGGGGCGTCTACGAGCAGTACTTC.